This TCR beta chain was sequenced for a study of T cell repertoires in cytomegalovirus infection. The CDR3 covers 16 residues. With 4 bases clipped from V and 8 bases from J, the junction kept 13 bases outside the gene matches. Per the germline V gene, CDR1 is LNHDA and CDR2 is SQIVND (reference sequence). TCRdb re-analysed the reads in MiXCR, keeping a single row per CDR3 protein. The data hold over 450,000 distinct CDR3 sequences, with approximately 11% observed a single time. This clonotype was picked up many times. The chain uses TRBV19 and TRBJ1-4, with 7 bases lining up with TRBD1. This TCR was recovered from a human donor in good health (CMV status not recorded). Some clones in this sample may be carry-over from other donors' samples. Sequences were obtained from PBMCs. CDR3 DNA: TGTGCCAGTAGTACACACGCTACAGGGGTTGGGGAAAAACTGTTTTTT. It yields the protein CASSTHATGVGEKLFF.